This entry features one T cell receptor beta chain sequence. Documented time point: after trial treatment. Indicated treatment: LDRT plus nivolumab, ipilimumab, low-dose cyclophosphamide and aspirin (RACIN trial). Qualifying patients carried advanced solid tumors devoid of tumor-infiltrating lymphocytes. This record comes from a study of low-dose radiotherapy and immunotherapy resistance in tumors. Across the study: Per fraction, Cohort 2 was given 1 Gy every two weeks, accumulating a total of 13 Gy over 26 weeks. The study gave patients oral aspirin 300 mg daily for four cycles from cycle 1 day 1.

The CDR3 runs 13 residues. Germline V gene lookup returns CDR1 SGHTS and CDR2 YDEGEE. Trimming cost V 4 bases and J 1 base, with 6 bases left between them. TRAV and TRBV primers primed cDNA for both TCRalpha and TCRbeta. PCR amplification of the TCRs was performed with Phusion for 20 PCR cycles, and it relied on a constant-region primer together with a V-primer adapter. In vitro transcription served to amplify the isolated mRNA. TCRdb processed the reads anew with MiXCR; each CDR3 protein has one entry. The table lists about 58,000 distinct CDR3 sequences, 23% of them singletons. This clonotype originated in a male donor with prostate cancer. The V gene is TRBV5-8, the J gene TRBJ1-3; maybe TRBD1 (5 bases). This specimen was PBMCs, taken after low-dose radiotherapy plus immunotherapy. The CDR3 region has the DNA TGTGCCAGCAGCAGGGGTTCTGGAAACACCATATATTTT. Translation: CASSRGSGNTIYF.